This is a list of T cell receptor beta chains from one sample in a study of shared clonotypes between healthy human individuals. The protocol was immunoSEQ multiplex PCR, while the TCRdb copy is restricted to in-frame clones and leaves out a portion. The sample records over 800,000 clones, 92% being singletons. Source material: naive CD8+ T cells sorted from blood. All receptors derive from a man aged 25-45 years in good health. The CDR3 runs from the conserved cysteine through the conserved F or W. A D gene is named only where the DNA matches it firmly. For some rows the clone size is stated as once, few or many, or as a class when expanded; others skip it.

V gene	D gene	clone size	J gene	CDR3 DNA	CDR3 protein
TRBV11-2	-	-	TRBJ2-2	TGTGCCAGCAGCTTATCTAAGAACACCGGGGAGCTGTTTTTT	CASSLSKNTGELFF
TRBV4-1	TRBD2	once	TRBJ2-3	TGCGCCAGCAGCCAAGAAACGACTAGCGGGAGTATAACAGATACGCAGTATTTT	CASSQETTSGSITDTQYF
TRBV4-3	-	-	TRBJ1-1	TGCGCCAGCAGCCAAGATTGGTCGGGATTCGGCACTGAAGCTTTCTTT	CASSQDWSGFGTEAFF
TRBV7-2	TRBD1	-	TRBJ1-5	TGTGCCAGCAGCTTACTCGAGGATGGACAGGTCCCTAGCAATCAGCCCCAGCATTTT	CASSLLEDGQVPSNQPQHF
TRBV7-6	-	-	TRBJ2-1	TGTGCCAGCAGCTTAGGGGTCTCCCCTAGCTCCTACAATGAGCAGTTCTTC	CASSLGVSPSSYNEQFF
TRBV2	TRBD2	-	TRBJ2-7	TGTGCCAGCAGGGGCGGGAGCTACGAGCAGTACTTC	CASRGGSYEQYF
TRBV7-9	-	-	TRBJ2-7	TGTGCCAGCAGCCGCCGGGACAACTACGAGCAGTACTTC	CASSRRDNYEQYF
TRBV7-2	-	-	TRBJ2-5	TGTGCCAGCAGCTTAGTGGCCCAAAAAGAGACCCAGTACTTC	CASSLVAQKETQYF
TRBV14	-	-	TRBJ2-1	TGTGCCAGCAGCCCTCTATTTGGGGAGAGATACAATGAGCAGTTCTTC	CASSPLFGERYNEQFF
TRBV28	-	-	TRBJ2-7	TGTGCCAGCAGTTTGGGTGCGACACTCTACGAGCAGTACTTC	CASSLGATLYEQYF
TRBV28	-	-	TRBJ2-7	TGTGCCAGCAGTTTAGTGAGGGATCAGTACTTC	CASSLVRDQYF
TRBV6-1	-	-	TRBJ2-3	TGTGCCAGCAGTGTGACAGGACGCACAGATACGCAGTATTTT	CASSVTGRTDTQYF
TRBV7-9	-	-	TRBJ2-7	TGTGCCAGCAGCTGGGGGACTGACGAGCAGTACTTC	CASSWGTDEQYF
TRBV18	-	-	TRBJ2-7	TGTGCCAGCTCACCGGACCACGGGTACGAGCAGTACTTC	CASSPDHGYEQYF
TRBV27	TRBD2	-	TRBJ2-7	TGTGCCAGCAGTTCGGGACTAGTGAGTCGGGAGCAGTACTTC	CASSSGLVSREQYF
TRBV7-9	-	-	TRBJ2-5	TGTGCCAGCAGTATACCGGGACTCCAAGAGACCCAGTACTTC	CASSIPGLQETQYF
TRBV4-3	-	-	TRBJ2-7	TGCGCCAGCAGCCAAGGGGGCAGGGCCTACGAGCAGTACTTC	CASSQGGRAYEQYF
TRBV27	-	once	TRBJ2-7	TGTGCCAGCAGTTTATCGCGGGGGGACAGGTCCTACGAGCAGTACTTC	CASSLSRGDRSYEQYF
TRBV9	-	-	TRBJ2-3	TGTGCCAGCAGCGTATTGAGCACAGATACGCAGTATTTT	CASSVLSTDTQYF
TRBV7-9	TRBD1	-	TRBJ1-2	TGTGCCAGCAGCTTAGCAGGGACAGGGGGCCGCTACACCTTC	CASSLAGTGGRYTF
TRBV5-5	TRBD1	few	TRBJ2-2	TGTGCCAGCAGCGAGCATCGGACAGGGCCTAACACCGGGGAGCTGTTTTTT	CASSEHRTGPNTGELFF
TRBV2	-	-	TRBJ2-1	TGTGCCAGCAGTGAAGGTGGGAGGAGGTACAATGAGCAGTTCTTC	CASSEGGRRYNEQFF